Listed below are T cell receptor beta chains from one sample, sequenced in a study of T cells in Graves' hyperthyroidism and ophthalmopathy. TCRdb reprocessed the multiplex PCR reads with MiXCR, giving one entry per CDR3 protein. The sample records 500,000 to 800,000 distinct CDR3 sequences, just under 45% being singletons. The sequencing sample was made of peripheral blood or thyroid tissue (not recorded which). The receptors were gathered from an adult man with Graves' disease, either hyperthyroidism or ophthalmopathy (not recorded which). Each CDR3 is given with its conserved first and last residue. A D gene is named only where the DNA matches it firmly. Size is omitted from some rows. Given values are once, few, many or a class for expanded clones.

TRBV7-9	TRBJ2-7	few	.	TGTGCCAGCAGCCCTAGACAGGAGCCAACCTACGAGCAGTACTTC	CASSPRQEPTYEQYF
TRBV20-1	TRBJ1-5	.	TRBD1	TGCAGTGCTAGAGACCCGACAGGGAGCCAGCCCCAGCATTTT	CSARDPTGSQPQHF
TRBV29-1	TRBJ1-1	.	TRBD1	TGCAGCGTTGACTTTTGGACAGGGCGAATGAACACTGAAGCTTTCTTT	CSVDFWTGRMNTEAFF
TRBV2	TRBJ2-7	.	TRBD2	TGTGCCAGCAGTGCGCACGGGGGGGGATTTCGCGAGCAGTACTTC	CASSAHGGGFREQYF
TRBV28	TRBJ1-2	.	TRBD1	TGTGCCAGCATCGGACAGGGGATTAACTATGGCTACACCTTC	CASIGQGINYGYTF
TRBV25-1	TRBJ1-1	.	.	TGTGCCAGCAGCGTTGATCCAATTAACACTGAAGCTTTCTTT	CASSVDPINTEAFF
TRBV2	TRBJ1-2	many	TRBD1	TGTGCCAGCGGGACAGCGGGGAGCTATGGCTACACCTTC	CASGTAGSYGYTF
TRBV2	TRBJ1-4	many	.	TGTGCCAGCAGTCCCGGACGGCTTAATGAAAAACTGTTTTTT	CASSPGRLNEKLFF
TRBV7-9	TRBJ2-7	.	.	TGTGCCAGCAGCTTAGACCCGGGACGGGCTGAGCAGTACTTC	CASSLDPGRAEQYF
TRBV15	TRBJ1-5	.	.	TGTGCCACCAGCAGCCTAATCACCCCGGGGGACGGAAATCAGCCCCAGCATTTT	CATSSLITPGDGNQPQHF
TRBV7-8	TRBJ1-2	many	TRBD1	TGTGCCAGCAGCTTAGTAGGACAGGGGGCAGGTGGCTACACCTTC	CASSLVGQGAGGYTF
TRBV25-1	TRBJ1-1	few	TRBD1	TGTGCTAGACAGGGGCTGAACACTGAAGCTTTCTTT	CARQGLNTEAFF